Ten or more counts support the clone carrying this T cell receptor (beta chain). Seattle's cohort entered during active infection and was followed longitudinally. This record comes from a study of blood T cell repertoires in COVID-19. Assay used: immunoSEQ multiplex PCR; TCRdb lists only in-frame clones, some missing. The sample includes more than 300,000 clones, 89% of them seen just once. This CDR3 spans 17 amino acids. The V gene's germline CDR1 is SGHRS and CDR2 YFSETQ. Losses at the gene ends were 0 bases for V and 7 bases for J; bases not matched to a gene: 8. The chain has TRBV5-1 and TRBJ1-6; 9 nucleotides align to TRBD1. Sequenced: peripheral blood. The sequence came from a woman in her twenties or thirties with COVID-19, enrolled during active disease. CDR3 amino acids: CASSLEPGQGFNSPLHF. CDR3 bases: TGCGCCAGCAGCTTGGAACCGGGACAGGGATTCAATTCACCCCTCCACTTT. Full variable domain (remainder filled in from reference TRBV5-1 and TRBJ1-6): KAGVTQTPRYLIKTRGQQVTLSCSPISGHRSVSWYQQTPGQGLQFLFEYFSETQRNKGNFPGRFSGRQFSNSRSEMNVSTLELGDSALYLCASSLEPGQGFNSPLHFGNGTRLTVT.